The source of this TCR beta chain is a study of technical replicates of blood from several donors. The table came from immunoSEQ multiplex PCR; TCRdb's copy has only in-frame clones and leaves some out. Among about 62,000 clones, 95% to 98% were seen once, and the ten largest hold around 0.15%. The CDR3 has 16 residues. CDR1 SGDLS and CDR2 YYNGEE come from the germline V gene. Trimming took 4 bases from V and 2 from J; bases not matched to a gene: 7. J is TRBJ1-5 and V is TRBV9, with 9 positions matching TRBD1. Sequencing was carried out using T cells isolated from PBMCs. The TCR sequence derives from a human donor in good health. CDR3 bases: TGTGCCAGCAGCTCCGGGACAGGGTCAGGCAATCAGCCCCAGCATTTT. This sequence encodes CASSSGTGSGNQPQHF.